The text below deals with one T cell receptor beta chain. Its antigen specificity is not known. No much larger clone is present one base from it, and per-base qualities are unavailable. These data are taken from a study of blood T cells in healthy people across ages (dated by TCRdb to about 2015). About the investigation overall: In model experiments, template switching captured about one uniquely barcoded TCR beta cDNA molecule for every two T cells. Using deep sequencing normalized with unique cDNA molecular identifiers, the study measured how TCR beta repertoire diversity changes with age. Donors were grouped into four age groups: young (average about 15 years), middle-aged (39), aged (about 60) and long-lived (approximately 82). The study analyzed two additional independent replicas of 1 million unique cDNA reads from the same blood draw for two donors, one aged 18 to 30 and one aged 80 or older. To avoid experimental bias, donors of different ages were randomly spread across the sequencing lanes.

The library relied on 5' RACE. For sequencing, an Illumina HiSeq 2500 was employed. A second roughly 6 to 12 cycle PCR used a sample-barcoded 5' primer and a J-beta primer mix. Each TCR beta cDNA molecule received a unique molecular identifier from a template-switch 5' adaptor carrying 12 random nucleotides. Each sample yielded at least 2.5 million CDR3-containing paired-end reads. First-strand cDNA was synthesized from all RNA with the Mint cDNA synthesis kit, primed by a TRBC-specific oligonucleotide. All cDNA was treated with uracil-DNA glycosylase and then went through a first 18-cycle PCR with the universal primers M1SS and BC2_uni_R. The study's own analysis went as follows. For normalization, 1 million high-quality reads, each with a distinct molecular identifier, were randomly selected from each sample. Reads sharing molecular identifiers were discarded rather than binned into consensus sequences. MiTCR, set to a Q25 quality threshold and the strictest error-elimination algorithm, was used for CDR3 identification, clonotype clustering and error correction. A nonparametric unseen species model with Euler transformation was used to estimate lower-bound total TCR beta diversity. Clones were called with MiXCR by TCRdb after fastp trimmed the public reads at Q25, and only in-frame beta chains were retained. Merged by CDR3 protein, the rows form single entries marked with the most common genes and DNA. The V and J calls, along with clone size, are taken from TCRdb and not from the paper's own processing. Present in this sample are about 1.8 million distinct CDR3 sequences, less than 50% of which were seen just once. More than 2% of the sample lies in the top ten.

The donors were roughly 38 Caucasian individuals from Russia, aged roughly 6 to 95 years, who were systemically healthy. Each donor gave 8 to 10 milliliters of peripheral blood, drawn into EDTA-treated Vacutainer tubes. PBMCs were isolated by Ficoll-Paque density-gradient centrifugation, with at least 6 million obtained per sample. Total RNA, at least 5 micrograms per sample, was extracted from PBMCs with Trizol reagent. The percentages of naive CD45RAhigh/CD27high T cells were determined by flow cytometry on a PBMC aliquot from every donor. General findings and caveats noted by the study authors: As age increased, observed TCR beta diversity per million T cells dropped in a roughly linear way, and a significant reduction was already evident by age about 36. Observed TCR beta diversity correlated strongly with the percentage of naive T cells measured by flow cytometry. The CMV infection status of donors was not known, potentially confounding age-related changes in expanded clonotypes. Because profiling used bulk unsorted PBMCs, naive and antigen-experienced compartments could not be compared conclusively. Estimates of total diversity based on one million sequenced T cells were considered lower bounds and underestimates. Compared with the aged group, the long-lived group had more naive CD4+ T cells, fewer expanded clones and increased TCR diversity, suggesting age selection.

The sample was blood. The sequence derives from a woman aged 40 to 55 in good health.

The CDR3 protein sequence reads: CASSPGSGLELLQETQYF. Read as DNA, the sequence is TGTGCCAGCAGCCCCGGAAGTGGACTAGAACTATTACAAGAGACCCAGTACTTC. The chain joins TRBV14 to TRBJ2-5; the central 7 bases match TRBD2. Trimming leaves V shorter by 4 bases and J shorter by 2 bases, with the junction holding 16 bases beyond the gene matches. The germline V gene encodes CDR1 SGHDN and CDR2 FVKESK. From its cysteine to its phenylalanine, the CDR3 spans 18 amino acids. Left in the record is the CDR3 DNA by itself, 54 bases read in frame from the first base.